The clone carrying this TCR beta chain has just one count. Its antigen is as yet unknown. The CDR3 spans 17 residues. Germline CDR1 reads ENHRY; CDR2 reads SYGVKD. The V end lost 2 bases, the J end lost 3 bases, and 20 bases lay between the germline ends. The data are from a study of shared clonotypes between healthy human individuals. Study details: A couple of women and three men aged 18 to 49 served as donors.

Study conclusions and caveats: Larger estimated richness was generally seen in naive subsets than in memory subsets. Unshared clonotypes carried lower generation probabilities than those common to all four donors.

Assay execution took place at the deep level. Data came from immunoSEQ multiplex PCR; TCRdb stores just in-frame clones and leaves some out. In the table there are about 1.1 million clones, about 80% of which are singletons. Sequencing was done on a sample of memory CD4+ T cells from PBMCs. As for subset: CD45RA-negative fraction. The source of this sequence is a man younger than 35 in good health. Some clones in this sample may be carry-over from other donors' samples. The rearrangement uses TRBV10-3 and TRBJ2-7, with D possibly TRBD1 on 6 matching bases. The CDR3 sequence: CAISETGRTVRGYEQYF. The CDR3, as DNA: TGTGCCATCAGTGAGACAGGCCGGACAGTTAGGGGCTACGAGCAGTACTTC.